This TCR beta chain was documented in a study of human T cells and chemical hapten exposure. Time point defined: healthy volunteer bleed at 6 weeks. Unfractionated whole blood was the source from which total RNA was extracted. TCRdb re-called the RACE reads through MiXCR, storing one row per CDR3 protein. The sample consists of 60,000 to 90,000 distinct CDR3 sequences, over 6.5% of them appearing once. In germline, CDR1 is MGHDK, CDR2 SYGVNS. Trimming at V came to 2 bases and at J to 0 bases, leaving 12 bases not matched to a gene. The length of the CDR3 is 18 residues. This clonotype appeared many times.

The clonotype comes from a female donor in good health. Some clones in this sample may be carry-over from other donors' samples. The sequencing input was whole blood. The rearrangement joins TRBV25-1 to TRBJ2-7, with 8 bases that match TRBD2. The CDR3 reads CASSELGQLAEASYEQYF. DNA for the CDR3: TGTGCCAGCAGTGAACTCGGACAACTAGCGGAGGCCTCCTACGAGCAGTACTTC.